These 25 T cell receptor beta chains share one sample of origin, sequenced in a study of T cells in Graves' hyperthyroidism and ophthalmopathy (dated by TCRdb to between 2019 and 2020). The library was prepared using multiplex PCR. Instrument used: Illumina HiSeq 2000. TCR beta CDR3 regions were amplified from RNA transcripts. The first round of RT-PCR for the TCR CDR3 was performed with the HTBI primer set and the Qiagen OneStep RT-PCR kit. TCRdb ran its own pipeline on the public reads, namely fastp trimming at Q25 and MiXCR clone calling, and kept in-frame beta chains. A single entry per CDR3 protein holds the most common genes and DNA from its merged rows. This sample is represented by 450,000 to 550,000 distinct CDR3 sequences; approximately 25% of them were singletons. Around 10% of the sample rests with the top ten. The sample taken for sequencing was blood. These receptors were collected from a woman aged 25 to 45 with Graves' ophthalmopathy.

This clonotype was detected ten times or more. The gene calls are TRBV6-2 or TRBV6-3 and TRBJ1-5, with 9 bases that match TRBD1. The CDR3 loop spans 16 amino acids. J lost 4 bases, V lost 6 bases, and 10 bases had no gene match. Looked up from germline, CDR1 is MNHEY and CDR2 is SVGEGT. This CDR3 is CASSRILDRGNQPQHF. In nucleotides, the CDR3 is TGTGCCAGCAGCCGAATCCTCGACAGGGGGAATCAGCCCCAGCATTTT.

This clonotype appeared many times. The genes are TRBV25-1 and TRBJ2-7; 7 positions match TRBD1. CDR1 is MGHDK and CDR2 is SYGVNS in the germline V gene. V was pared by 3 bases and J by 2 bases, with 7 bases of the junction left unmatched. The CDR3 contains 15 residues. CDR3 sequence: CASSDPGTDTYEQYF. As DNA, the CDR3 is TGTGCCAGCAGTGACCCCGGGACAGATACCTACGAGCAGTACTTC.

This chain uses TRBV12-3 or TRBV12-4 with TRBJ2-2; 10 bases fit TRBD2. Trimming cost V 5 bases and J 0 bases; bases outside gene matches: 3. The CDR3 runs 16 residues. The CDR3 is CASSTTSGTNTGELFF. The CDR3 region has the DNA TGTGCCAGCAGTACAACTAGCGGGACGAACACCGGGGAGCTGTTTTTT.

The V and J genes are TRBV6-5 and TRBJ2-7; possibly TRBD1 or TRBD2 for D (5 bases each). Germline lookup yields CDR1 MNHEY and CDR2 SVGAGI. V lost 0 bases to trimming and J lost 6 bases, with 12 bases between them. The CDR3 runs to 14 residues. CDR3 coding DNA: TGTGCCAGCAGTTACTCGAGGGGTTACAGCGAGCAGTACTTC. It is translated as CASSYSRGYSEQYF.

This clonotype came up many times. The chain combines TRBV6-2 or TRBV6-3 with TRBJ2-7, with 11 bases fitting TRBD2. The V segment lost 0 bases and the J segment 3 bases; nucleotides outside the gene matches: 1. Germline values: CDR1 MNHEY, CDR2 SVGEGT. The CDR3 runs 15 residues. The CDR3 coding sequence is TGTGCCAGCAGTTACTCGGGACTAGCGGTCTACGAGCAGTACTTC. Amino acids: CASSYSGLAVYEQYF.

At least ten counts were recorded for this clonotype. This chain links TRBV10-2 with TRBJ2-5, with 7 bases aligning to TRBD2. From germline, CDR1 is WSHSY and CDR2 SAAADI. This CDR3 comprises 13 residues. This CDR3 is CASRDYLKETQYF. The DNA for the CDR3 is TGCGCGTCCCGGGACTACCTTAAAGAGACCCAGTACTTC.

This clonotype appeared many times. The rearrangement uses TRBV6-2 or TRBV6-3 and TRBJ1-5; TRBD1 is a possible D gene (5 bases). The germline V and J ends were trimmed by 6 bases and 5 bases, with 14 bases remaining between them. CDR3 length equals 14 residues. CDR1 MNHEY and CDR2 SVGEGT come from the germline V gene. CDR3 amino acids: CASSPPTDYQPQHF. The CDR3 bases are TGTGCCAGCAGCCCTCCGACAGACTATCAGCCCCAGCATTTT.

In this sample, this clonotype turned up a few times. A read error may explain this, as a much larger clone is one base away. The CDR3 here is CASSLSGDEQCF. The CDR3 coding sequence is TGTGCCAGCAGTTTATCAGGGGACGAGCAGTGCTTC. V and J are TRBV28 and TRBJ2-7; D perhaps matches TRBD1 (6 bases). This CDR3 is 12 amino acids long. Germline-derived CDR1 and CDR2 are MDHEN and SYDVKM.

This clonotype was counted between two and nine times. The chain is built from TRBV19 and TRBJ1-2; D is unresolved. The CDR3 extends over 14 amino acids. V lost 3 bases, J lost 4 bases, and 12 bases lay in between. CDR1 LNHDA and CDR2 SQIVND come from the germline V gene (reference sequence). The CDR3 DNA reads as TGTGCCAGTAGTATTTTCCAGGACCGCTATGGCTACACCTTC. It specifies CASSIFQDRYGYTF.

This clonotype was counted a few times. J is TRBJ2-6 and V is TRBV6-1; TRBD1 is a possible D gene (5 bases). The V gene's germline CDR1 is MNHNS and CDR2 SASEGT. Between the trimmed V and J ends, which lost 7 bases and 2 bases, there was a span of 12 bases. This CDR3 is 15 amino acids long. DNA of the CDR3: TGTGCCAGCATGGTGGGCAGGGCTGGGGCCAACGTCCTGACTTTC. Translating gives CASMVGRAGANVLTF.

In its sample, this clonotype was seen many times. This sequence joins TRBV11-2 and TRBJ2-2, with TRBD1 identical over 7 bases. Per germline, CDR1 SGHAT and CDR2 FQNNGV. The CDR3 sequence is 16 residues long. J gave up 0 bases and V 2 bases, and 3 bases lay outside the gene matches. CDR3 sequence: CASSLNQGANTGELFF. DNA for the CDR3: TGTGCCAGCAGCTTAAACCAGGGGGCGAACACCGGGGAGCTGTTTTTT.

This clonotype has ten or more counts. The chain carries TRBV11-1 and TRBJ1-3; D remains unclear. The germline gives CDR1 SGHAT, CDR2 FQDESV (reference sequence). Trimming pared 3 bases from V and 0 bases from J, leaving 6 bases between. The CDR3 sequence is 14 residues long. The DNA for the CDR3 is TGTGCCAGCAGCTTGACATCCTCTGGAAACACCATATATTTT. Amino acid sequence: CASSLTSSGNTIYF. The full variable domain, with the rest looked up from reference TRBV11-1 and TRBJ1-3, is EAEVAQSPRYKITEKSQAVAFWCDPISGHATLYWYRQILGQGPELLVQFQDESVVDDSQLPKDRFSAERLKGVDSTLKIQPAELGDSAMYLCASSLTSSGNTIYFGEGSWLTVV.

This clonotype was counted many times. The chain has TRBV7-9 and TRBJ2-6; 7 bases align to TRBD2. The CDR3 loop spans 17 amino acids. J lost 0 bases, V lost 4 bases, and 6 bases had no gene match. CDR1 is SEHNR, CDR2 FQNEAQ, per germline (reference sequence). The CDR3 nucleotides are TGTGCCAGCAGCTCCGTGGGGGGGTTCTCTGGGGCCAACGTCCTGACTTTC. This encodes CASSSVGGFSGANVLTF.

This clonotype was counted at least ten times. The chain links TRBV12-3 or TRBV12-4 to TRBJ2-4; D assignment may be TRBD1 or TRBD2 (6 bases each). The CDR3 has 21 residues. The V end was cut by 0 bases, the J end by 0 bases, with 24 bases between. DNA for the CDR3: TGTGCCAGCAGTTTAGCAACAGGGTATCTCCAAGGCGGGGTAGCCAAAAACATTCAGTACTTC. It encodes CASSLATGYLQGGVAKNIQYF.

In this sample, this clonotype turned up many times. V gene TRBV7-8 combines with J gene TRBJ1-2; D might be TRBD1 (5 bases). Germline V CDR1 and CDR2: SGHVS, FQNEAQ. The CDR3 loop spans 15 amino acids. V lost 3 bases and J 2 bases, leaving 13 bases between the germline ends. DNA for the CDR3: TGTGCCAGCAGCTTGCGGGACTTCAACAACTATGGCTACACCTTC. Protein: CASSLRDFNNYGYTF.

This clonotype was counted many times. The chain carries TRBV4-1 and TRBJ1-2; a weak D match, TRBD1 (5 bases). The V end was cut by 1 base, the J end by 8 bases, with 14 bases between. This CDR3 comprises 14 residues. The germline gives CDR1 MGHRA, CDR2 YSYEKL. This chain's CDR3 is CASSQVAQGSGYTF. CDR3 in DNA: TGCGCCAGCAGCCAAGTAGCGCAGGGTAGCGGCTACACCTTC.

This clonotype was counted ten times or more. J is TRBJ1-2 and V is TRBV14; possible D gene TRBD1, 6 bases. V was pared by 4 bases and J by 4 bases, with 10 bases between. This CDR3 contains 13 residues. From germline, CDR1 is SGHDN and CDR2 FVKESK. Here the CDR3 reads CASSRGQSYGYTF. The CDR3 nucleotides read TGTGCCAGCAGCCGCGGACAGAGCTATGGCTACACCTTC.

This chain joins TRBV27 and TRBJ2-7, with TRBD1 as a possible D gene (6 bases). CDR1 is MNHEY, CDR2 SMNVEV, per germline (reference sequence). V dropped 8 bases and J dropped 4 bases, with 18 bases sitting between them. This CDR3 has 14 amino acids. CDR3 sequence reads: CASAPQGPQYEQYF. The DNA of the CDR3 is TGTGCCAGCGCGCCCCAGGGGCCCCAGTACGAGCAGTACTTC.

This clonotype appeared many times. This chain uses TRBV29-1 with TRBJ2-7; possibly TRBD1 for D (5 bases). Germline V gene data show CDR1 as SQVTM and CDR2 as ANQGSEA. Deletions cut 2 bases from V and 1 base from J, with 12 bases between. The CDR3 has 14 residues. The CDR3 loop reads CSVESPGKSYEQYF. The CDR3 DNA sequence: TGCAGCGTTGAATCCCCAGGGAAATCCTACGAGCAGTACTTC.

This clonotype has only a few counts. The rearrangement joins TRBV12-5 to TRBJ1-5; D gene uncertain. The germline V and J ends were trimmed by 0 bases and 9 bases, with 12 bases remaining between them. The germline V gene has CDR1 LGHNT and CDR2 FRNRAP. This CDR3 region has 14 residues. CDR3 bases: TGTGCTAGTGGTTTGGTGGGCAGTGTGGCGCCCCAGCATTTT. Its translation is CASGLVGSVAPQHF.

This clonotype appeared many times. The chain has TRBV29-1 and TRBJ1-1; perhaps TRBD1 as D (5 bases). The V and J ends lost 5 bases and 1 base respectively, with 17 bases between them. Germline CDR1 is SQVTM and CDR2 is ANQGSEA. This CDR3 spans 15 amino acids. The CDR3 loop reads CSVRGGAITNTEAFF. In nucleotides, the CDR3 is TGCAGCGTTCGGGGCGGGGCGATAACGAACACTGAAGCTTTCTTT.

This clonotype occurred many times. The chain employs TRBV12-3 or TRBV12-4 and TRBJ1-2; TRBD1 matches 8 bases. CDR3 length: 14 residues. The ends lost 6 bases at V and 4 bases at J; junction bases unmatched: 7. The CDR3 DNA reads TGTGCCAGCAGCAGAGACAGGGGAGGCTATGGCTACACCTTC. Protein product: CASSRDRGGYGYTF.

This clonotype was counted only a few times. The chain combines TRBV30 with TRBJ2-7; 8 bases line up with TRBD2. Germline V lookup: CDR1 GTSNPN, CDR2 SVGIG (reference sequence). The length of the CDR3 is 13 residues. V lost 5 bases, J lost 5 bases, and 8 bases stayed unmatched. CDR3 in amino acids: CAWRLREDHEQYF. The CDR3 coding sequence is TGTGCCTGGCGGTTGCGGGAGGACCACGAGCAGTACTTC.

This chain uses TRBV6-2 or TRBV6-3 with TRBJ1-1; 7 nucleotides line up with TRBD1. The CDR3 runs 16 residues. The V gene end was trimmed by 4 bases and the J gene end by 4 bases; junction bases not matched to a gene: 12. Germline values: CDR1 MNHEY, CDR2 SVGEGT. Written as DNA, the CDR3 is TGTGCCAGCAGTTCCAGGCACAGGGGCGGTGGCACTGAAGCTTTCTTT. This sequence encodes CASSSRHRGGGTEAFF.

This clonotype was counted only a few times. The V and J genes are TRBV6-5 and TRBJ2-5; 10 bases map to TRBD1. After removal of 2 bases from V and 5 bases from J, the junction contained 5 bases not matched to a gene. CDR3 size: 15 residues. Germline CDR1 is MNHEY and CDR2 is SVGAGI. CDR3 loop: CASSYGTGDMETQYF. The CDR3 DNA sequence: TGTGCCAGCAGTTACGGGACAGGGGACATGGAGACCCAGTACTTC.